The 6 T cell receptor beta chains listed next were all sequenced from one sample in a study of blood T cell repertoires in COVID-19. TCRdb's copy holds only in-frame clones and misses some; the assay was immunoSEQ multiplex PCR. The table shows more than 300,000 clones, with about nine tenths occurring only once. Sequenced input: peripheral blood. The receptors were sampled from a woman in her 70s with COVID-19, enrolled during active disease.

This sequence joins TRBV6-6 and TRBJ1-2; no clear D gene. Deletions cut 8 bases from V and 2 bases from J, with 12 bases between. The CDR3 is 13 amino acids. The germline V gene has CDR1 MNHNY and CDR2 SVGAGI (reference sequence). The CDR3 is CASRGQQNYGYTF. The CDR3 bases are TGTGCCAGCCGCGGGCAACAGAACTATGGCTACACCTTC.

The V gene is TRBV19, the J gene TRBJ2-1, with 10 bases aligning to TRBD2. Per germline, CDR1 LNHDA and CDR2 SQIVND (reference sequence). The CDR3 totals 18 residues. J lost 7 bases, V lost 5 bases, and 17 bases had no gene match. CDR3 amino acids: CASSQGASGGRVFNEQFF. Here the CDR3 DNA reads TGTGCCAGTAGTCAAGGGGCTAGCGGGGGCCGGGTTTTTAATGAGCAGTTCTTC.

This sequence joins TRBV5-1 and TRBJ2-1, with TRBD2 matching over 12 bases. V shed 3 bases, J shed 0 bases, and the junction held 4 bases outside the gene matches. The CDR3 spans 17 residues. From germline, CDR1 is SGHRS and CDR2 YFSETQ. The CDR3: CASSWTSGASSYNEQFF. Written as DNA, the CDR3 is TGCGCCAGCAGCTGGACTAGCGGGGCGAGCTCCTACAATGAGCAGTTCTTC.

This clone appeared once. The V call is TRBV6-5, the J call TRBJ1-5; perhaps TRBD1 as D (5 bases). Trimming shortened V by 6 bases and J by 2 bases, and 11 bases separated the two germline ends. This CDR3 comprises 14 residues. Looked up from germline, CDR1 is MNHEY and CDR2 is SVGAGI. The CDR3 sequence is CASRGGMGNQPQHF. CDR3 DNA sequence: TGTGCCAGCAGGGGGGGGATGGGCAATCAGCCCCAGCATTTT.

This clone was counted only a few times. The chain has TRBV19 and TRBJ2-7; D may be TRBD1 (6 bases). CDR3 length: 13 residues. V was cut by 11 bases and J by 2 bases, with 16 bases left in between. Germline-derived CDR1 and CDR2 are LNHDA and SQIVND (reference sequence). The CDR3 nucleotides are TGTGCCGGGAAGGGGGTAAACCCCTACGAGCAGTACTTC. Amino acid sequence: CAGKGVNPYEQYF. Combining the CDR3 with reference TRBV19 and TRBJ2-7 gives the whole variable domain DGGITQSPKYLFRKEGQNVTLSCEQNLNHDAMYWYRQDPGQGLRLIYYSQIVNDFQKGDIAEGYSVSREKKESFPLTVTSAQKNPTAFYLCAGKGVNPYEQYFGPGTRLTVT.

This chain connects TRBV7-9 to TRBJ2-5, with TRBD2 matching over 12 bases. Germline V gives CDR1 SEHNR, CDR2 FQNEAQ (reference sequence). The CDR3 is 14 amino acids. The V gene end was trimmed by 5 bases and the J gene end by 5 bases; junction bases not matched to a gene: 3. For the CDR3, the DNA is TGTGCCAGCAGCGAGGGACTAGCGGGTGAGACCCAGTACTTC. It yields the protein CASSEGLAGETQYF.